The 22 T cell receptor beta chains in this list originate from one sample, sequenced in a study of T cell responses to AZD1222 COVID-19 vaccine. The assay was immunoSEQ multiplex PCR, and TCRdb's table has in-frame clones only and misses some. The sample contains tens of thousands of clones, over 75% of which appear only once. The sample in question was peripheral blood, obtained 28 days after the second AZD1222 dose. The origin of the receptors is an adult who received the AZD1222 COVID-19 vaccine.

The chain recombines TRBV13 with TRBJ2-7; TRBD1 might be the D (5 bases). Germline V gene sequence: CDR1 PRHDT, CDR2 FYEKMQ (reference sequence). The CDR3 extends over 14 amino acids. Trimming removed 1 base at V and 0 bases at J, with 7 bases between. The CDR3: CASSLEGFSYEQYF. The CDR3 DNA follows: TGTGCCAGCAGCTTAGAGGGGTTCTCCTACGAGCAGTACTTC.

This clone has a handful of counts. The CDR3 bases are TGTGCCTGGACCCCGGCAGGACTAGCGGGAGCGGGGGAGCAGTACTTC. This sequence encodes CAWTPAGLAGAGEQYF. The chain links TRBV30 to TRBJ2-7; 13 bases are a match to TRBD2. CDR3 length equals 16 residues. Trimming at V came to 4 bases and at J to 7 bases, leaving 13 bases not matched to a gene. Germline V gives CDR1 GTSNPN, CDR2 SVGIG (reference sequence).

The chain recombines TRBV7-9 with TRBJ2-5; 8 bases agree with TRBD1. The CDR3 consists of 15 residues. V lost 1 base to trimming and J lost 5 bases; unmatched junction nucleotides: 6. Germline values: CDR1 SEHNR, CDR2 FQNEAQ (reference sequence). The CDR3 sequence: CASSLVDRGGETQYF. The CDR3 bases are TGTGCCAGCAGCTTAGTAGACAGGGGAGGCGAGACCCAGTACTTC.

The CDR3 region is CASSRDHDTGELFF. The CDR3 bases are TGTGCCAGCAGCCGGGACCACGACACCGGGGAGCTGTTTTTT. The chain uses TRBV7-2 and TRBJ2-2; D is tentatively TRBD1 or TRBD2 (5 bases each). Germline CDR1 and CDR2: SGHTA and FQGNSA. The CDR3 has 14 residues. The V gene lost 5 bases and the J gene lost 3 bases, with 10 bases spanning the gap.

The CDR3 bases are TGTGCCAGCAGCCAAGTGGACTCGGGGGGTGGCTACACCTTC. Its protein product is CASSQVDSGGGYTF. The chain uses TRBV3-1 (or the pseudogene TRBV3-2) and TRBJ1-2; a weak D match, TRBD1 (5 bases). CDR3 length: 14 residues. V was pared by 1 base and J by 7 bases, with 13 bases between. Germline assignment: CDR1 LGHDT and CDR2 YNNKEL (reference sequence).

On this clone: Additional DNA sequences in this sample encode the identical CDR3. V and J are TRBV7-8 and TRBJ2-5; 12 bases align to TRBD2. This CDR3 spans 15 amino acids. CDR1 and CDR2 (germline): SGHVS, FQNEAQ. Trimming at V came to 4 bases and at J to 5 bases, leaving 5 bases not matched to a gene. As DNA, the CDR3 is TGTGCCAGCAGCTCCCTAGCGGGAGGGCCGGAGACCCAGTACTTC. Translating it yields CASSSLAGGPETQYF.

The chain links TRBV4-1 to TRBJ2-4; D is unclear. The CDR3 sequence is 15 residues long. The germline CDR1 and CDR2 sequences are MGHRA and YSYEKL. Trimming pared 2 bases from V and 4 bases from J, leaving 12 bases between. The CDR3 DNA is TGCGCCAGCAGCCAAAACTTGGGAACAAAAAACATTCAGTACTTC. Translating it yields CASSQNLGTKNIQYF.

The chain employs TRBV9 and TRBJ1-6; D possibly corresponds to TRBD1 (5 bases). Germline V gives CDR1 SGDLS, CDR2 YYNGEE. Trimming stripped 3 bases from V and 4 bases from J, with 11 bases between. The CDR3 loop spans 15 amino acids. The CDR3 spells CASSAGTAYNSPLHF. CDR3 sequence (DNA): TGTGCCAGCAGCGCAGGGACGGCTTATAATTCACCCCTCCACTTT.

The gene calls are TRBV28 and TRBJ1-4; 7 bases are a match to TRBD1. Germline V gene data show CDR1 as MDHEN and CDR2 as SYDVKM. V lost 5 bases, J lost 12 bases, and 18 bases stayed unmatched. The CDR3 covers 16 residues. CDR3 sequence: CASSTTRTGRGEELFF. The CDR3 DNA reads as TGTGCCAGCAGTACCACCCGGACAGGTCGAGGGGAGGAACTGTTTTTT.

The V and J genes are TRBV28 and TRBJ1-1; TRBD1 matches at 9 bases. The germline gives CDR1 MDHEN, CDR2 SYDVKM. V gave up 4 bases and J gave up 5 bases; unmatched junction bases: 5. This CDR3 region has 14 residues. Written as DNA, the CDR3 is TGTGCCAGCAGTTCCCCACAGGGGGCAACTGAAGCTTTCTTT. Its protein product is CASSSPQGATEAFF. The entire variable domain, with the rest obtained from reference TRBV28 and TRBJ1-1, is as follows: DVKVTQSSRYLVKRTGEKVFLECVQDMDHENMFWYRQDPGLGLRLIYFSYDVKMKEKGDIPEGYSVSREKKERFSLILESASTNQTSMYLCASSSPQGATEAFFGQGTRLTVV.

The gene calls are TRBV11-3 and TRBJ2-2, with TRBD2 matching 7 bases. The CDR3 is made up of 12 amino acids. Germline V gene data show CDR1 as SGHNT and CDR2 as YENEEA. Germline trimming cut 5 bases from V and 6 bases from J; bases unmatched to any gene: 0. The CDR3 reads CASSRGAGELFF. As DNA, the CDR3 is TGTGCCAGCAGCCGGGGGGCCGGGGAGCTGTTTTTT. The whole variable domain, filled in from reference TRBV11-3 and TRBJ2-2, reads EAGVVQSPRYKIIEKKQPVAFWCNPISGHNTLYWYLQNLGQGPELLIRYENEEAVDDSQLPKDRFSAERLKGVDSTLKIQPAELGDSAVYLCASSRGAGELFFGEGSRLTVL.

The chain recombines TRBV5-6 with TRBJ1-5; unclear D gene. The V gene's germline CDR1 is SGHDT and CDR2 YYEEEE. The germline V and J ends were trimmed by 0 bases and 2 bases, with 12 bases remaining between them. The CDR3 loop spans 16 amino acids. CDR3 sequence: CASSLGVGSGNQPQHF. As DNA, the CDR3 is TGTGCCAGCAGCTTGGGAGTAGGGTCGGGCAATCAGCCCCAGCATTTT.

This clone was counted ten times or more. The chain is built from TRBV15 and TRBJ2-5, with 13 bases lining up with TRBD2. Trimming removed 5 bases from V and 5 bases from J; junction bases left unmatched: 14. The CDR3 length is 18 residues. Germline CDR1 LNHNV, CDR2 YYDKDF (reference sequence). The CDR3 bases are TGTGCCACCAGCGATAGGCGACTAGCGGGAGGACCTAAGGAGACCCAGTACTTC. Translated, it gives CATSDRRLAGGPKETQYF.

The CDR3 DNA follows: TGTGCCAGCAGCCCACCGGGGGCGGGAAACACTGAAGCTTTCTTT. Protein product: CASSPPGAGNTEAFF. The genes are TRBV7-2 and TRBJ1-1, with D possibly matching TRBD1 (6 bases). The V end lost 5 bases, the J end lost 2 bases, and 15 bases lay between the germline ends. CDR3 length equals 15 residues. From germline, CDR1 is SGHTA and CDR2 FQGNSA.

V usage is TRBV28 and J usage is TRBJ2-1, with no clear D. Germline loops: CDR1 MDHEN, CDR2 SYDVKM. The germline V and J ends were trimmed by 7 bases and 7 bases, with 14 bases remaining between them. The CDR3 consists of 13 residues. In nucleotides, the CDR3 is TGTGCCAGCACACGGACCCTAGGAAATGAGCAGTTCTTC. As protein: CASTRTLGNEQFF.

This chain links TRBV6-1 with TRBJ2-3; TRBD2 matches 9 bases. V was pared by 2 bases and J by 4 bases, with 13 bases of the junction left unmatched. Germline-derived CDR1 and CDR2 are MNHNS and SASEGT. This CDR3 has 18 amino acids. DNA for the CDR3: TGTGCCAGCAGTGAACCGGGGCTAGCGGGGAGGGGTGCAGATACGCAGTATTTT. Translating it yields CASSEPGLAGRGADTQYF.

By share of the sample, this clone is medium-sized (0.01 to 0.1%). This chain uses TRBV28 with TRBJ1-5, with TRBD1 matching 9 bases. Germline lookup yields CDR1 MDHEN and CDR2 SYDVKM. The CDR3 is 17 amino acids. The ends lost 7 bases at V and 0 bases at J; junction bases unmatched: 10. The chain's CDR3 is CASTSGTGFFSNQPQHF. The DNA for the CDR3 is TGTGCCAGCACTTCCGGGACAGGGTTTTTTAGCAATCAGCCCCAGCATTTT.

The V call is TRBV28, the J call TRBJ1-1, with 8 bases aligning to TRBD1. Germline V lookup: CDR1 MDHEN, CDR2 SYDVKM. The ends lost 2 bases at V and 8 bases at J; junction bases unmatched: 1. The CDR3 is 12 residues long. CDR3 protein: CASSLGQGEAFF. The CDR3, as DNA: TGTGCCAGCAGTTTAGGACAGGGCGAAGCTTTCTTT.

The chain uses TRBV28 and TRBJ1-6, with no clear D. Germline V CDR1 and CDR2: MDHEN, SYDVKM. There are 11 residues in the CDR3. V lost 5 bases and J 11 bases, leaving 7 bases between the germline ends. The CDR3 DNA reads as TGTGCCAGCAGTGAATTCCCACCCCTCCACTTT. It translates to CASSEFPPLHF.

J is TRBJ2-1 and V is TRBV6-5, with D perhaps matching TRBD1 (6 bases). The CDR3 runs to 15 residues. V was clipped by 6 bases and J by 2 bases, with 14 bases between them. Germline CDR1 MNHEY, CDR2 SVGAGI. Here the CDR3 DNA reads TGTGCCAGCAGGTCCCTGGGGGACACCTACAATGAGCAGTTCTTC. It translates to CASRSLGDTYNEQFF.

The chain couples TRBV29-1 to TRBJ2-1; perhaps TRBD2 as D (5 bases). CDR1 and CDR2 (germline): SQVTM, ANQGSEA. The CDR3 is 11 residues long. Trimming left V 6 bases short and J 5 bases short, with 8 bases between. CDR3 region: CSVAGNNEQFF. In nucleotides, the CDR3 is TGCAGCGTCGCCGGGAACAATGAGCAGTTCTTC.

The chain combines TRBV7-2 with TRBJ2-5; D uncertain. This CDR3 comprises 16 residues. Between the trimmed V and J ends, which lost 2 bases and 1 base, there was a span of 14 bases. CDR1 and CDR2 from the germline V gene are SGHTA and FQGNSA. CDR3 in DNA: TGTGCCAGCAGCTTAAAGATTGGTCGGGTCCAAGAGACCCAGTACTTC. Translation: CASSLKIGRVQETQYF.